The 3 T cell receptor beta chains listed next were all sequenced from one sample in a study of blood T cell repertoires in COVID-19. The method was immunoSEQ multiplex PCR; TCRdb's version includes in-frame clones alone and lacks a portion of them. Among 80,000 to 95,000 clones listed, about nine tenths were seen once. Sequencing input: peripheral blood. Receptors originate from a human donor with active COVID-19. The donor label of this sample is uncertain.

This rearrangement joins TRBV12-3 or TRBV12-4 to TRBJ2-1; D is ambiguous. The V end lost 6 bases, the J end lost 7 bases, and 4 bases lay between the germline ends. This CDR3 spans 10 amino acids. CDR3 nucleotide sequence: TGTGCCAGCAGCGTGAATGAGCAGTTCTTC. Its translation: CASSVNEQFF.

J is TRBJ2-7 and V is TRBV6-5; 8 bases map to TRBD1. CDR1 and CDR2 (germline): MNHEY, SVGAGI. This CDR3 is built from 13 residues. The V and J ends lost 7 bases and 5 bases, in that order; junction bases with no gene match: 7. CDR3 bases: TGTGCCAGCATTCGGCAGGGGGCCAACGAGCAGTACTTC. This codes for CASIRQGANEQYF.

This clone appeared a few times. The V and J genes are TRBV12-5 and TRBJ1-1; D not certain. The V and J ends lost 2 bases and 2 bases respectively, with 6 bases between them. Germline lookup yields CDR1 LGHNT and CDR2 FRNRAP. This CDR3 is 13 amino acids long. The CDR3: CASGLSFNTEAFF. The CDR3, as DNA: TGTGCTAGTGGTTTGTCTTTCAACACTGAAGCTTTCTTT.